Listed below are T cell receptor beta chains from one sample, sequenced in a study of OX40 agonist ivuxolimab in advanced cancers. Repertoires were generated with immunoSEQ multiplex PCR, while TCRdb's copy carries only in-frame clones and drops some. Among nearly 65,000 clones listed, about 90% were seen once. Sequencing was performed on CD4+ or CD8+ T cells sorted from blood, taken in a trial of the OX40 agonist ivuxolimab. The receptors originated from an adult with an advanced solid tumor such as melanoma, head and neck, liver or kidney cancer. The CDR3 runs from the conserved cysteine through the conserved F or W. D genes are given only for firm matches. Not every row has a clone size; where given, it reads once, few, many or a size class.

v_call	clone_size	d_call	j_call	cdr3_aa	cdr3_nt
TRBV6-4	.	TRBD2	TRBJ2-1	CASSTDAGGAYNEQFF	TGTGCCAGCAGCACTGACGCCGGGGGGGCCTACAATGAGCAGTTCTTC
TRBV7-8	.	TRBD1	TRBJ2-3	CASSARDSEITDTQYF	TGTGCCAGCAGCGCCCGGGACAGCGAAATCACAGATACGCAGTATTTT
TRBV11-3	.	TRBD2	TRBJ2-1	CASSHRGLANYNEQFF	TGTGCCAGCAGTCATAGGGGACTAGCGAATTACAATGAGCAGTTCTTC
TRBV25-1	.	TRBD1	TRBJ2-5	CASNGQGETQYF	TGTGCCAGCAACGGACAGGGCGAGACCCAGTACTTC
TRBV7-9	.	.	TRBJ1-1	CASSLAIDRTEAFF	TGTGCCAGCAGCTTAGCGATCGATAGGACTGAAGCTTTCTTT
TRBV12-5	.	.	TRBJ2-1	CASGLLDAYNEQFF	TGTGCTAGTGGTTTGTTAGACGCGTACAATGAGCAGTTCTTC
TRBV27	.	.	TRBJ2-3	CASSPPTDTQYF	TGTGCCAGCAGTCCCCCCACAGATACGCAGTATTTT
TRBV21-1	once	.	TRBJ2-7	CASSNVGGDYEQYF	TGTGCCAGCAGCAACGTGGGAGGGGACTACGAGCAGTACTTC
TRBV4-1	.	TRBD1	TRBJ1-5	CASSPPGTGGFINQPQHF	TGCGCCAGCAGCCCCCCCGGGACAGGGGGTTTTATCAATCAGCCCCAGCATTTT
TRBV18	.	.	TRBJ1-1	CASSPPGGKAEAFF	TGTGCCAGCTCACCACCGGGGGGAAAGGCTGAAGCTTTCTTT
TRBV27	once	.	TRBJ1-1	CASSFVGVNTEAFF	TGTGCCAGCAGTTTCGTGGGCGTAAACACTGAAGCTTTCTTT
TRBV9	.	.	TRBJ2-2	CASSHTRGQDFGELFF	TGTGCCAGCAGTCACACAAGAGGGCAGGATTTCGGGGAGCTGTTTTTT
TRBV27	.	.	TRBJ1-5	CASSLSSGRNQPQHF	TGTGCCAGCAGTTTATCGTCAGGGAGGAATCAGCCCCAGCATTTT
TRBV6-6	.	.	TRBJ1-3	CASSYKSSGNTIYF	TGTGCCAGCAGTTATAAAAGCTCTGGAAACACCATATATTTT
TRBV21-1	.	.	TRBJ1-4	CASSKVTEKLFF	TGTGCCAGCAGCAAAGTTACTGAAAAACTGTTTTTT
TRBV7-2	.	.	TRBJ2-3	CASSLGVAGTSTDTQYF	TGTGCCAGCAGCTTAGGAGTTGCGGGGACTAGCACAGATACGCAGTATTTT
TRBV4-2	.	.	TRBJ2-7	CASSQGESSYEQYF	TGTGCCAGCAGCCAGGGGGAGAGCTCCTACGAGCAGTACTTC
TRBV29-1	.	.	TRBJ2-2	CSVPHSTGELFF	TGCAGCGTCCCTCATAGCACCGGGGAGCTGTTTTTT
TRBV6-5	.	.	TRBJ2-1	CASSYTGPYNEQFF	TGTGCCAGCAGTTACACAGGGCCCTACAATGAGCAGTTCTTC
TRBV7-9	.	.	TRBJ2-2	CASSSRVRPDTSNTGELFF	TGTGCCAGCAGCTCGAGGGTTCGTCCGGATACCTCGAACACCGGGGAGCTGTTTTTT
TRBV6-5	once	.	TRBJ2-7	CASSYSAGIYEQYF	TGTGCCAGCAGTTACTCGGCAGGGATCTACGAGCAGTACTTC
TRBV19	.	.	TRBJ2-2	CASTGGASGTGELFF	TGTGCCAGTACGGGTGGGGCCAGTGGGACCGGGGAGCTGTTTTTT
TRBV4-3	.	.	TRBJ2-7	CASSQDRQSYEQYF	TGCGCCAGCAGCCAAGATCGCCAGTCCTACGAGCAGTACTTC
TRBV4-3	.	.	TRBJ2-3	CASSQEVFMATPNTDTQYF	TGCGCCAGCAGCCAAGAGGTTTTTATGGCAACCCCCAACACAGATACGCAGTATTTT
TRBV5-4	.	TRBD1	TRBJ2-1	CASSVGQALYNEQFF	TGTGCCAGCAGCGTGGGACAGGCCCTCTACAATGAGCAGTTCTTC
TRBV4-1	.	.	TRBJ1-5	CASSPSMSGNQPQHF	TGCGCCAGCAGCCCCTCGATGAGTGGCAATCAGCCCCAGCATTTT
TRBV9	.	.	TRBJ1-6	CASSVFRGDSPLHF	TGTGCCAGCAGCGTTTTTAGAGGAGATTCACCCCTCCACTTT
TRBV7-6	.	.	TRBJ1-1	CASSLSQGSPEAFF	TGTGCCAGCAGCTTGTCTCAGGGATCCCCGGAAGCTTTCTTT
TRBV5-1	.	TRBD2	TRBJ2-7	CASSLAPSGSNEQYF	TGCGCCAGCAGCTTGGCCCCTAGCGGGAGCAACGAGCAGTACTTC
TRBV6-5	.	.	TRBJ1-2	CASSYSPGADYGYTF	TGTGCCAGCAGTTACTCGCCGGGGGCTGACTATGGCTACACCTTC
TRBV19	.	.	TRBJ2-1	CASSATGRRGNEQFF	TGTGCCAGTAGTGCTACAGGGAGGAGGGGGAATGAGCAGTTCTTC
TRBV5-8	.	.	TRBJ2-3	CASSSPDAWITDTQYF	TGTGCCAGCAGCTCACCCGACGCGTGGATCACAGATACGCAGTATTTT
TRBV7-6	.	TRBD1	TRBJ2-7	CASSTDRGPYEQYF	TGTGCCAGCAGCACCGACAGGGGGCCCTACGAGCAGTACTTC
TRBV4-1	.	.	TRBJ1-1	CASSQGASEAFF	TGCGCCAGCAGCCAAGGAGCCTCCGAAGCTTTCTTT
TRBV28	once	TRBD1	TRBJ2-2	CASSLTGGPGELFF	TGTGCCAGCAGTTTGACAGGGGGCCCCGGGGAGCTGTTTTTT
TRBV6-5	.	TRBD1	TRBJ1-4	CASSPTGQGYEKLFF	TGTGCCAGCAGTCCAACGGGACAGGGATATGAAAAACTGTTTTTT
TRBV2	.	.	TRBJ1-2	CASSETGQSDYGYTF	TGTGCCAGCAGTGAGACCGGACAGAGCGACTATGGCTACACCTTC
TRBV9	.	.	TRBJ2-1	CASSTGSYNEQFF	TGTGCCAGCAGCACCGGGTCCTACAATGAGCAGTTCTTC
TRBV4-2	.	TRBD2	TRBJ2-5	CASSQALLAGGEVEETQYF	TGTGCCAGCAGCCAAGCCCTACTAGCGGGGGGGGAGGTAGAGGAGACCCAGTACTTC
TRBV13	once	TRBD2	TRBJ2-7	CASTGTNSEQYF	TGTGCCAGCACGGGGACTAATTCCGAGCAGTACTTC
TRBV4-3	.	.	TRBJ1-6	CASSQGGWGSYNSPLHF	TGCGCCAGCAGCCAAGGGGGTTGGGGGTCCTATAATTCACCCCTCCACTTT
TRBV6-4	.	TRBD2	TRBJ2-1	CASSDSVSGGYNEQFF	TGTGCCAGCAGTGACTCGGTTAGCGGGGGATACAATGAGCAGTTCTTC
TRBV29-1	.	.	TRBJ1-2	CSARTALYGYTF	TGCAGCGCTCGGACAGCTCTCTATGGCTACACCTTC
TRBV5-1	.	TRBD1	TRBJ1-1	CASSWPNTSGGRGTEAFF	TGCGCCAGCAGCTGGCCCAATACTTCAGGGGGTAGGGGCACTGAAGCTTTCTTT
TRBV13	.	.	TRBJ1-2	CASGAWLYGYTF	TGTGCCAGCGGGGCCTGGCTCTATGGCTACACCTTC
TRBV4-2	.	.	TRBJ2-2	CASSQEREPGELFF	TGTGCCAGCAGCCAAGAACGCGAGCCCGGGGAGCTGTTTTTT
TRBV4-1	.	.	TRBJ2-7	CASSQGATNLAYEQYF	TGCGCCAGCAGCCAAGGGGCTACAAACTTAGCTTACGAGCAGTACTTC
TRBV29-1	.	TRBD1	TRBJ2-7	CSVAFGQGGEQYF	TGCAGCGTTGCGTTCGGACAGGGGGGAGAGCAGTACTTC
TRBV5-1	.	TRBD1	TRBJ2-2	CASGPPRTGLNTGELFF	TGCGCCAGCGGGCCCCCCCGGACAGGGCTGAACACCGGGGAGCTGTTTTTT
TRBV5-8	.	TRBD1	TRBJ2-1	CASSLQGADEQFF	TGTGCCAGCAGCTTACAGGGGGCGGATGAGCAGTTCTTC
TRBV27	.	.	TRBJ1-1	CASSLSAVVSTEAFF	TGTGCCAGCAGTTTATCGGCAGTTGTTTCCACTGAAGCTTTCTTT
TRBV4-1	.	.	TRBJ2-7	CASSPSAGTYEQYF	TGCGCCAGCAGCCCCTCGGCCGGGACCTACGAGCAGTACTTC
TRBV6-5	.	.	TRBJ1-1	CASSPLPENTEAFF	TGTGCCAGCAGCCCTCTGCCGGAGAACACTGAAGCTTTCTTT
TRBV5-4	.	.	TRBJ2-7	CASSSSGIEQYF	TGTGCCAGCAGCTCTTCAGGGATCGAGCAGTACTTC
TRBV28	.	TRBD2	TRBJ2-7	CASSLGFGLAGGLYHSYEQYF	TGTGCCAGCAGTTTAGGGTTCGGACTAGCGGGAGGGTTATACCACTCCTACGAGCAGTACTTC
TRBV7-8	.	.	TRBJ2-7	CASSLTQSGPLQYEQYF	TGTGCCAGCAGCTTAACTCAGTCAGGCCCCCTCCAATACGAGCAGTACTTC
TRBV9	.	TRBD1	TRBJ2-2	CACTTGDNTGELFF	TGTGCCTGTACGACAGGGGATAACACCGGGGAGCTGTTTTTT
TRBV30	.	TRBD2	TRBJ2-3	CAWSVTGRAADTQYF	TGTGCCTGGAGTGTAACCGGGAGGGCGGCAGATACGCAGTATTTT